The rows below give T cell receptor beta chains drawn from one sample of a study of persistence of HIV-infected CD4 T cells. This table comes from immunoSEQ multiplex PCR, and its TCRdb copy is limited to in-frame clones, with some not included. Of roughly 20,000 clones listed, 50% to 70% were seen once; the top ten hold 1.9%. Their antigens are not known. The sample in question was CD4+ T cells sorted from PBMCs after roughly 18-hour stimulation, obtained from a patient who received antiretroviral therapy. Source of these receptors: an adult woman with HIV who was CMV-seropositive. CDR3s include the opening cysteine and the closing phenylalanine or tryptophan. Fields, in order: clone size, D gene, J gene, V gene, CDR3 DNA, CDR3 protein. A D gene is named only where the DNA matches it firmly. Part of the rows lack a size; the others show once, few, many or a class for expanded clones.

NA	NA	TRBJ2-3	TRBV30	TGTGCCTGGAGAAGGGGGGGGGTTCCAGATACGCAGTATTTT	CAWRRGGVPDTQYF
NA	NA	TRBJ2-6	TRBV2	TGTGCCAGCAGTCGCGACAGGTCTGGGGCCAACGTCCTGACTTTC	CASSRDRSGANVLTF
NA	NA	TRBJ1-6	TRBV5-6	TGTGCCAGCAGCTTGAAAGGGTATAATTCACCCCTCCACTTT	CASSLKGYNSPLHF
once	NA	TRBJ1-6	TRBV5-8	TGTGCCAGCAGCCCAGGGGCTAGCGCCTATAATTCACCCCTCCACTTT	CASSPGASAYNSPLHF
once	TRBD1	TRBJ2-7	TRBV7-2	TGTGCCAGCAGGTCCGGGACAGGTTCTTATGAGCAGTACTTC	CASRSGTGSYEQYF
once	NA	TRBJ2-3	TRBV19	TGTGCCAGTAGTATAGCGGCGGCAGGGGCAGATACGCAGTATTTT	CASSIAAAGADTQYF
NA	NA	TRBJ2-3	TRBV5-4	TGTGCCAGCAGCCCGGGAGCCCCCACTAGCACAGATACGCAGTATTTT	CASSPGAPTSTDTQYF
medium-sized	TRBD1	TRBJ1-3	TRBV5-1	TGCGCCAGCAGCTTGGATTCCAGGGGGGACACCATATATTTT	CASSLDSRGDTIYF
NA	TRBD1	TRBJ1-5	TRBV2	TGTGCCAGCAAGGAGAGGACAGGGGGCAGCAATCAGCCCCAGCATTTT	CASKERTGGSNQPQHF
once	NA	TRBJ1-2	TRBV30	TGTGCCTGGAGTAAGGGGAGCGGGAGATTAAGGGGCTACACCTTC	CAWSKGSGRLRGYTF
few	NA	TRBJ1-1	TRBV21-1	TGTGCCAGCAGCTCCTTGGGCCTAGCGAACACTGAAGCTTTCTTT	CASSSLGLANTEAFF
NA	NA	TRBJ1-6	TRBV7-6	TGTGCCAGCAGCTCATCCTCGGCAGGAGTTAATTCACCCCTCCACTTT	CASSSSSAGVNSPLHF
NA	TRBD2	TRBJ2-3	TRBV5-1	TGCGCCAGCAGCTACGGGGGGGTTGGAAAAGATACGCAGTATTTT	CASSYGGVGKDTQYF
NA	TRBD2	TRBJ2-3	TRBV5-1	TGCGCCAGCAGCCCACCAGCGGGGGGATTTACAGATACGCAGTATTTT	CASSPPAGGFTDTQYF
NA	TRBD1	TRBJ2-7	TRBV29-1	TGCAGCGTTTTTAGGACAGGTGTTCCGGGCGAGCAGTACTTC	CSVFRTGVPGEQYF
NA	TRBD2	TRBJ2-2	TRBV6-6	TGTGCCGTTAAGCGGGGAACCGGGGAGCTGTTTTTT	CAVKRGTGELFF
NA	NA	TRBJ1-1	TRBV5-1	TGCGCCAGCAGCTTGTTGCCGAGCGTCGAAGCTTTCTTT	CASSLLPSVEAFF
NA	NA	TRBJ1-2	TRBV7-2	TGTGCCAGCAGCTTAGTCGGGGGGAGCCCCTCTGGCTACACCTTC	CASSLVGGSPSGYTF
NA	NA	TRBJ1-2	TRBV7-9	TGTGCCAGCAGTTCCCAGAGCGACTATGGCTACACCTTC	CASSSQSDYGYTF
few	NA	TRBJ2-2	TRBV6-5	TGTGCCAGCAAAAACACCGGGGAGCTGTTTTTT	CASKNTGELFF
NA	NA	TRBJ2-7	TRBV6-5	TGTGCCAGCAGTACCCCGGCCCTCAATTCCTACGAGCAGTACTTC	CASSTPALNSYEQYF
NA	TRBD2	TRBJ2-3	TRBV4-2	TGTGCCAGCAGCCTGCGGTGGGTAGCGGGGGAAAACACAGATACGCAGTATTTT	CASSLRWVAGENTDTQYF
NA	TRBD1	TRBJ2-7	TRBV29-1	TGCAGCGTTGGTAAGCTGGGACAGTTCGACGAGCAGTACTTC	CSVGKLGQFDEQYF
few	NA	TRBJ2-3	TRBV15	TGTGCCACCAGCAGAGGCATGGGGGGGACAAGCACAGATACGCAGTATTTT	CATSRGMGGTSTDTQYF
NA	TRBD1	TRBJ1-1	TRBV5-1	TGCGCCAGCAGCCTACCGACAGGGGGGTCGAGGATGGGTACTTTTACTGAAGCTTTCTTT	CASSLPTGGSRMGTFTEAFF
NA	NA	TRBJ1-1	TRBV29-1	TGCAGCGTTGGTCTCTTGTGGCAGATGAACACTGAAGCTTTCTTT	CSVGLLWQMNTEAFF
NA	NA	TRBJ1-6	TRBV2	TGTGCCAGCAGTGAAGAACTAGGGGGTCGGAATTCACCCCTCCACTTT	CASSEELGGRNSPLHF
NA	NA	TRBJ2-1	TRBV15	TGTGCCACCAGCAGGGGGCTCTCGGGGAATGAGCAGTTCTTC	CATSRGLSGNEQFF
NA	TRBD1	TRBJ2-1	TRBV5-1	TGCGCCAGCAGCGCCGACCCCGGGACAGGGTATAATGAGCAGTTCTTC	CASSADPGTGYNEQFF
NA	NA	TRBJ2-5	TRBV29-1	TGCAGCGTTGATCAGCTCCCAGGGGGGGGGACCCAGTACTTC	CSVDQLPGGGTQYF
few	NA	TRBJ2-2	TRBV24-1	TGTGCCACCAGTGATTACCATATCTGGGGGGCGAACACCGGGGAGCTGTTTTTT	CATSDYHIWGANTGELFF
NA	NA	TRBJ1-1	TRBV5-1	TGCGCCAGCAGCTTGGTAGCTGAGGGGACTGAAGCTTTCTTT	CASSLVAEGTEAFF
NA	NA	TRBJ1-1	TRBV2	TGTGCCAGCAGTAGCCAACCGAACACTGAAGCTTTCTTT	CASSSQPNTEAFF
once	TRBD1	TRBJ1-3	TRBV30	TGTGCCTGCCAACGGACAGGCCTTTTTGGAAACACCATATATTTT	CACQRTGLFGNTIYF
NA	TRBD2	TRBJ2-3	TRBV7-9	TGTGCCAGCAGCCTACTAGCGGGGGGAAGCACAGATACGCAGTATTTT	CASSLLAGGSTDTQYF
NA	TRBD1	TRBJ1-2	TRBV7-9	TGTGCCAGCAGCCCAGGACAGGGTGCCTATGGCTACACCTTC	CASSPGQGAYGYTF
NA	NA	TRBJ1-4	TRBV5-1	TGCGCCAGCAGGAGGGTGAGGGTAAGAAGCGAAAAACTGTTTTTT	CASRRVRVRSEKLFF
few	TRBD1	TRBJ1-6	TRBV9	TGTGCCAGCAGCGTAGAAGGGACAGGAGGAAATTCACCCCTCCACTTT	CASSVEGTGGNSPLHF
NA	NA	TRBJ2-1	TRBV3-1/TRBV3-2	TGTGCCAGCAGCCCCGCCCCAACTAGTCAGTTCTTC	CASSPAPTSQFF
NA	NA	TRBJ1-2	TRBV30	TGTGCCTGGAGTGGCGTAACCTATGGCTACACCTTC	CAWSGVTYGYTF
few	NA	TRBJ2-7	TRBV3-1/TRBV3-2	TGTGCCAGCAGATCAAGCTCCTACGAGCAGTACTTC	CASRSSSYEQYF
NA	NA	TRBJ2-1	TRBV5-1	TGCGCCAGCAGCTGGGCAGGGTGGAATGAGCAGTTCTTC	CASSWAGWNEQFF
few	NA	TRBJ2-7	TRBV11-1	TGTGCCAGCAGCTTAGCCGGGTCCGAGCAGTACTTC	CASSLAGSEQYF
NA	TRBD1	TRBJ2-7	TRBV29-1	TGCAGCGTAATCGGACAGGACTACGAGCAGTACTTC	CSVIGQDYEQYF
few	NA	TRBJ2-1	TRBV5-1	TGCGCCAGCGACCGGGACGGGTACAATGAGCAGTTCTTC	CASDRDGYNEQFF
NA	TRBD2	TRBJ2-5	TRBV12-3/TRBV12-4	TGTGCCAGCAAATGGGGGGGGTGGGAGACCCAGTACTTC	CASKWGGWETQYF
few	NA	TRBJ1-1	TRBV6-5	TGTGCCAGCACCGAGGGTCTCAAAGCTTTCTTT	CASTEGLKAFF
NA	NA	TRBJ1-6	TRBV12-3/TRBV12-4	TGTGCCAGCAGTACCAGTCCGAATTCACCCCTCCACTTT	CASSTSPNSPLHF
once	NA	TRBJ2-5	TRBV12-3/TRBV12-4	TGTGCCAGCAGTCTCCAGGGGCTGGAGACCCAGTACTTC	CASSLQGLETQYF